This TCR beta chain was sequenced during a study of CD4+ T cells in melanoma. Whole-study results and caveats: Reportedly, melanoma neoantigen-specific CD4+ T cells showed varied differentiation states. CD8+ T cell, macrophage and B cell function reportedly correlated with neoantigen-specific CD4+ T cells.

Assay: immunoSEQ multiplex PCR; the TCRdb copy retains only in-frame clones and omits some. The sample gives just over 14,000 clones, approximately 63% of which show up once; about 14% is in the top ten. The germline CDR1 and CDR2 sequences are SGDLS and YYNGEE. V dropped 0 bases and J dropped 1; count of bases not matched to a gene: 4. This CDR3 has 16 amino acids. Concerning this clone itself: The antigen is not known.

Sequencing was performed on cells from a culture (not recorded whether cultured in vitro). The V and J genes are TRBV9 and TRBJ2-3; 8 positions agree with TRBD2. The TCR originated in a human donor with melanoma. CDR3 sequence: CASSVAGRGGTDTQYF. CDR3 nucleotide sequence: TGTGCCAGCAGCGTAGCCGGGCGGGGGGGCACAGATACGCAGTATTTT.